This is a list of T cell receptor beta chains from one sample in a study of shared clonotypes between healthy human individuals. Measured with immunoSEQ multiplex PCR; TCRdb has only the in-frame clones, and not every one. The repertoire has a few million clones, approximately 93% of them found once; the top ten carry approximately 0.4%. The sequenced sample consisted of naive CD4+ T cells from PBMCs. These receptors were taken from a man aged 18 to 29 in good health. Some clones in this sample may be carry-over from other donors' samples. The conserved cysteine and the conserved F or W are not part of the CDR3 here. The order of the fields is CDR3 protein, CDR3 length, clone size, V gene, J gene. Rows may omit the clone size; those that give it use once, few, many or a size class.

ANTGAPSYEQY	11	-	TRBV7-9	TRBJ2-7
ASSEWIGGDYGYT	13	-	TRBV6-1	TRBJ1-2
ASRRTTDSGNTIY	13	-	TRBV19	TRBJ1-3
ASSFRTGGRETQY	13	once	TRBV11-3	TRBJ2-5
ASSYGFGKIPYEQY	14	-	TRBV6-6	TRBJ2-7
ASSLGQGPYEQY	12	-	TRBV5-1	TRBJ2-7
ASSQVPGTGYNEQF	14	-	TRBV4-1	TRBJ2-1
ASSEIVRGPAGSGANVLT	18	-	TRBV2	TRBJ2-6
ASSSLDFGYT	10	-	TRBV7-9	TRBJ1-2
ASSGGQGVNEQF	12	-	TRBV28	TRBJ2-1
ASSLGLAEYQTQY	13	once	TRBV7-7	TRBJ2-5
ASSPTGELAGANVLT	15	-	TRBV4-3	TRBJ2-6
ASSLAGQLKTQY	12	-	TRBV13	TRBJ2-5
ASRDSQQYGYT	11	-	TRBV28	TRBJ1-2
ASSQVYSNQPQH	12	-	TRBV7-2	TRBJ1-5
ASIRTAGGLNTEAF	14	-	TRBV27	TRBJ1-1
ASSLEASNTEAF	12	-	TRBV5-1	TRBJ1-1
SVYLLGYGYT	10	once	TRBV29-1	TRBJ1-2
ASSPRGEGTDTQY	13	-	TRBV5-4	TRBJ2-3
ASSLISSYNEQF	12	-	TRBV14	TRBJ2-1
ASSEALRNEQY	11	-	TRBV6-1	TRBJ2-7
ASSFPGWRVEDIQY	14	-	TRBV28	TRBJ2-4
ASSSGQGYGYT	11	-	TRBV7-3	TRBJ1-2
ASSLTAGRDRSYNEQF	16	-	TRBV4-2	TRBJ2-1
ASGPPWEDRLF	11	-	TRBV12-5	TRBJ1-4
ASSFGRLNTGELF	13	-	TRBV5-8	TRBJ2-2
ASGAGGANYGYT	12	-	TRBV9	TRBJ1-2
ASSLETLGTGELF	13	-	TRBV5-1	TRBJ2-2
ASSDRRYGQY	10	-	TRBV28	TRBJ2-3
AWSGGNYGYT	10	few	TRBV30	TRBJ1-2
ASRTRPGEQF	10	-	TRBV5-1	TRBJ2-1
SVPGQTYEQY	10	-	TRBV29-1	TRBJ2-7
ASSPFPTGTVYNQPQH	16	once	TRBV28	TRBJ1-5
ASSPLAGPGNEQF	13	-	TRBV18	TRBJ2-1
ASSTTSGRSVYNEQF	15	-	TRBV7-9	TRBJ2-1
ASSGGINPGNEQF	13	-	TRBV6-1	TRBJ2-1
ASSFRTGGTDEKLF	14	-	TRBV7-9	TRBJ1-4
ASSADNRGLGEQF	13	-	TRBV9	TRBJ2-1
ASMLAPSTDTQY	12	-	TRBV28	TRBJ2-3
ASSFYGDGYT	10	-	TRBV11-3	TRBJ1-2
ASSAQGSGREETGELF	16	-	TRBV7-3	TRBJ2-2
ASSLLGYEQY	10	-	TRBV7-2	TRBJ2-7
ASRTTYGEQY	10	-	TRBV6-4	TRBJ2-7
AISGPGLAGVITGELF	16	once	TRBV10-3	TRBJ2-2
ASSLAGGASETQY	13	-	TRBV5-1	TRBJ2-5
ASSVGDDYGYT	11	-	TRBV9	TRBJ1-2
ASSDRAGDNWKAF	13	-	TRBV2	TRBJ1-1
ASSYSTKLNTEAF	13	-	TRBV6-6	TRBJ1-1
SVEGRPVAF	9	once	TRBV29-1	TRBJ1-1
ASRSGVGETQY	11	-	TRBV11-3	TRBJ2-5
ASSPGQGPYEQY	12	-	TRBV7-3	TRBJ2-7